Presented here are 28 T cell receptor beta chains from one specimen sequenced in a study of blood T cell repertoires in COVID-19. Using immunoSEQ multiplex PCR, the repertoire was profiled, and TCRdb retains in-frame clones only, with some absent. The table lists roughly 38,000 clones, around four fifths of them singletons. The sequenced sample consisted of peripheral blood. Receptors originate from a man between 50 and 59 years old with active COVID-19.

The J gene is TRBJ2-5, the V gene TRBV20-1, with D tentatively TRBD1 (5 bases). CDR1 and CDR2 from the germline V gene are DFQATT and SNEGSKA (reference sequence). This CDR3 contains 11 residues. V was pared by 3 bases and J by 7 bases, with 9 bases between. The CDR3 sequence is CSASREGTQYF. The CDR3 DNA reads as TGCAGTGCTAGCAGGGAAGGGACCCAGTACTTC.

The chain is built from TRBV19 and TRBJ2-3; D is undetermined. V lost 8 bases, J lost 1 base, and 7 bases lay in between. CDR1 and CDR2 (germline): LNHDA, SQIVND (reference sequence). The CDR3 totals 12 residues. CDR3 in amino acids: CASVSRTDTQYF. CDR3 DNA: TGTGCCAGTGTCTCCCGCACAGATACGCAGTATTTT.

The chain is built from TRBV9 and TRBJ2-1; 8 positions agree with TRBD2. The V gene's germline CDR1 is SGDLS and CDR2 YYNGEE. Trimming cost V 0 bases and J 5 bases; bases outside gene matches: 4. The CDR3 covers 15 residues. Written as DNA, the CDR3 is TGTGCCAGCAGCGTAGAGGCGGGGGGCCACAATGAGCAGTTCTTC. This codes for CASSVEAGGHNEQFF.

In its sample, this clone is medium-sized. V gene TRBV3-1 (or the pseudogene TRBV3-2) combines with J gene TRBJ1-5, with 8 bases identical to TRBD1. V shed 3 bases and J 5 bases; nucleotides not matched to a gene: 3. The CDR3 runs 14 residues. CDR1 is LGHDT, CDR2 YNNKEL, per germline (reference sequence). CDR3 coding DNA: TGTGCCAGCAGCCACCAGGGGGCAGATCAGCCCCAGCATTTT. This gives the protein CASSHQGADQPQHF.

The chain recombines TRBV19 with TRBJ2-7, with 8 bases fitting TRBD2. Germline CDR1 is LNHDA and CDR2 is SQIVND (reference sequence). Trimming removed 3 bases from V and 2 bases from J; junction bases left unmatched: 6. CDR3 length equals 15 residues. CDR3 loop: CASSITVGGAYEQYF. In nucleotides, the CDR3 is TGTGCCAGTAGTATCACCGTCGGGGGGGCCTACGAGCAGTACTTC.

This chain uses TRBV27 with TRBJ1-2; 7 bases match TRBD1. V lost 6 bases and J lost 4; bases outside the gene matches: 8. CDR3 size: 14 residues. The germline gives CDR1 MNHEY, CDR2 SMNVEV (reference sequence). As DNA, the CDR3 is TGTGCCAGCAGCCCGACAGGGTTCCTCTATGGCTACACCTTC. Its translation: CASSPTGFLYGYTF.

This clone was picked up one time. The chain is built from TRBV6-5 and TRBJ1-4; TRBD1 agrees at 8 bases. Per germline, CDR1 MNHEY and CDR2 SVGAGI. The CDR3 has 14 amino acids. The V and J ends lost 7 bases and 5 bases, in that order; junction bases with no gene match: 6. The DNA for the CDR3 is TGTGCCAGCAAATTGGACAGGGCGAATGAAAAACTGTTTTTT. Protein sequence: CASKLDRANEKLFF.

The rearrangement uses TRBV5-6 and TRBJ1-4, with 7 bases that match TRBD1. CDR3 length: 15 residues. CDR1 and CDR2 from the germline V gene are SGHDT and YYEEEE. V shed 0 bases and J 4 bases; nucleotides not matched to a gene: 3. CDR3 amino acids: CASSLVDRDNEKLFF. The CDR3 nucleotides read TGTGCCAGCAGCTTGGTCGACAGGGATAATGAAAAACTGTTTTTT. Drawing the rest from reference TRBV5-6 and TRBJ1-4, the complete variable domain is DAGVTQSPTHLIKTRGQQVTLRCSPKSGHDTVSWYQQALGQGPQFIFQYYEEEERQRGNFPDRFSGHQFPNYSSELNVNALLLGDSALYLCASSLVDRDNEKLFFGSGTQLSVL.

V and J are TRBV2 and TRBJ2-7; 8 nucleotides agree with TRBD1. After removal of 9 bases from V and 5 bases from J, the junction contained 9 bases not matched to a gene. Looked up from germline, CDR1 is SNHLY and CDR2 is FYNNEI. The CDR3 covers 13 residues. DNA for the CDR3: TGTGCCAGGTTGACAGGGGTAGTCCACGAGCAGTACTTC. Translating it yields CARLTGVVHEQYF.

This clone was observed a handful of times. The chain links TRBV5-1 to TRBJ1-3, with 7 bases identical to TRBD1. Germline lookup yields CDR1 SGHRS and CDR2 YFSETQ. This CDR3 contains 16 residues. Trimming at V came to 0 bases and at J to 0 bases, leaving 3 bases not matched to a gene. The CDR3 protein is CASSLEGDSSGNTIYF. The CDR3, as DNA: TGCGCCAGCAGCTTGGAGGGGGACAGCTCTGGAAACACCATATATTTT.

The V gene is TRBV28, the J gene TRBJ2-3; tentatively, D is TRBD2 (6 bases). CDR1 and CDR2 (germline): MDHEN, SYDVKM. V lost 3 bases and J lost 1, with 11 bases in between. This CDR3 contains 15 residues. This CDR3 reads CASSFGGMGTDTQYF. In DNA, the CDR3 is TGTGCCAGCAGTTTTGGGGGGATGGGCACAGATACGCAGTATTTT.

The chain links TRBV4-1 to TRBJ2-7, with 7 bases that match TRBD2. The CDR3 loop spans 15 amino acids. V lost 1 base to trimming and J lost 2 bases; unmatched junction nucleotides: 5. Per germline, CDR1 MGHRA and CDR2 YSYEKL. The CDR3 DNA sequence: TGCGCCAGCAGCCAAGGGGAGGGCGGGACCTACGAGCAGTACTTC. The encoded protein is CASSQGEGGTYEQYF.

This clone was seen just once. The chain couples TRBV21-1 to TRBJ2-7; the DNA was not used to check the table's D call, TRBD1. TRBV21-1 is tagged as a pseudogene. CDR3 length: 15 residues. CDR3 sequence: CASSDPPGHSYEQYF. The CDR3 DNA is TGTGCCAGCAGCGACCCGCCGGGACACTCCTACGAGCAGTACTTC.

The V gene is TRBV5-4, the J gene TRBJ2-7; TRBD1 matches 9 bases. CDR1 is SGHNT and CDR2 is YYREEE in the germline V gene (reference sequence). The J segment lost 5 bases and the V segment lost 2 bases, leaving 8 bases of the junction unmatched. The CDR3 consists of 15 residues. The CDR3 spells CASSLPGQGGDEQYF. DNA for the CDR3: TGTGCCAGCAGCTTACCGGGACAGGGTGGCGACGAGCAGTACTTC.

The chain uses TRBV10-2 and TRBJ2-7, with 9 bases that match TRBD1. The V segment lost 6 bases and the J segment 2 bases; nucleotides outside the gene matches: 8. Germline V gives CDR1 WSHSY, CDR2 SAAADI. The CDR3 totals 15 residues. The CDR3 here is CASRPLDRGTYEQYF. The CDR3, as DNA: TGCGCCAGCAGACCCTTGGACAGGGGTACCTACGAGCAGTACTTC.

The chain links TRBV10-2 to TRBJ2-7; D call uncertain. Trimming shortened V by 0 bases and J by 3 bases, and 3 bases separated the two germline ends. The CDR3 is 12 amino acids. Germline CDR1 and CDR2: WSHSY and SAAADI. The CDR3 region has the DNA TGCGCCAGCAGTGAGTCCGGCTACGAGCAGTACTTC. This translates into CASSESGYEQYF.

CDR3 DNA sequence: TGTGCCAGCAGCTTGAGTGGGGCCAGCACAGATACGCAGTATTTT. Encoded protein: CASSLSGASTDTQYF. The genes are TRBV5-4 and TRBJ2-3; a weak D match, TRBD1 (5 bases). The germline V and J ends were trimmed by 1 base and 0 bases, with 9 bases remaining between them. There are 15 residues in the CDR3. Germline V gene data show CDR1 as SGHNT and CDR2 as YYREEE (reference sequence).

This chain links TRBV7-8 with TRBJ1-2; 11 bases agree with TRBD1. V lost 0 bases to trimming and J lost 6 bases; unmatched junction nucleotides: 3. Germline V lookup: CDR1 SGHVS, CDR2 FQNEAQ. This CDR3 region has 15 residues. The CDR3 here is CASSLARTGGHGYTF. In DNA form, the CDR3 reads TGTGCCAGCAGCTTAGCTCGGACAGGGGGCCATGGCTACACCTTC.

The V and J genes are TRBV6-2 or TRBV6-3 and TRBJ1-6, with TRBD1 matching over 7 bases. There are 19 residues in the CDR3. V dropped 2 bases and J dropped 9; count of bases not matched to a gene: 19. Germline CDR1 is MNHEY and CDR2 is SVGEGT. CDR3 region: CASSYRILSGTVAGSPLHF. The DNA of the CDR3 is TGTGCCAGCAGTTACCGTATATTATCCGGGACAGTGGCCGGTTCACCCCTCCACTTT.

The J gene is TRBJ2-7, the V gene TRBV2; weak D call: TRBD1 (6 bases). V was shortened by 8 bases and J by 2 bases, with 10 bases between the two germline ends. Germline V gene sequence: CDR1 SNHLY, CDR2 FYNNEI. The CDR3 consists of 12 residues. The CDR3 sequence is CASQEGAYEQYF. Written as DNA, the CDR3 is TGTGCCAGCCAAGAGGGGGCCTACGAGCAGTACTTC.

The chain carries TRBV28 and TRBJ2-7; TRBD1 matches 8 bases. Germline V CDR1 and CDR2: MDHEN, SYDVKM. The CDR3 is made up of 13 amino acids. V lost 6 bases, J lost 5 bases, and 6 bases stayed unmatched. CDR3 protein: CASRGTGRDEQYF. The DNA of the CDR3 is TGTGCCAGCAGGGGGACAGGAAGGGACGAGCAGTACTTC.

V usage is TRBV19 and J usage is TRBJ2-3, with D possibly matching TRBD2 (6 bases). Germline CDR1 LNHDA, CDR2 SQIVND (reference sequence). CDR3 length equals 15 residues. V lost 7 bases and J 4 bases, leaving 18 bases between the germline ends. The CDR3 DNA reads TGTGCCAGTAAAACAGCGGGCGCCGGCCCAGATACGCAGTATTTT. Translation: CASKTAGAGPDTQYF.

This clone was picked up a small number of times. V usage is TRBV10-3 and J usage is TRBJ1-1; D may be TRBD1 (6 bases). Trimming removed 7 bases at V and 3 bases at J, with 15 bases between. Germline values: CDR1 ENHRY, CDR2 SYGVKD. This CDR3 is 14 amino acids long. Here the CDR3 DNA reads TGTGCCATCAAGGGAGGGGGGTCCGACACTGAAGCTTTCTTT. It is translated as CAIKGGGSDTEAFF.

This chain joins TRBV10-2 and TRBJ1-1; a weak D match, TRBD1 (5 bases). Germline CDR1 is WSHSY and CDR2 is SAAADI. CDR3 size: 14 residues. V was shortened by 3 bases and J by 1 base, with 9 bases between the two germline ends. CDR3 region: CASSDLGGNTEAFF. CDR3 DNA: TGCGCCAGCAGTGATCTGGGGGGGAACACTGAAGCTTTCTTT.

The CDR3: CASSETSGGYNEQFF. The CDR3 DNA reads TGCGCCAGCAGTGAAACTAGCGGGGGGTACAATGAGCAGTTCTTC. The rearrangement joins TRBV10-1 to TRBJ2-1; 12 bases agree with TRBD2. Trimming removed 3 bases from V and 4 bases from J; junction bases left unmatched: 1. The CDR3 is 15 amino acids. Germline values: CDR1 WNHNN, CDR2 SYGVQD (reference sequence).

A few counts support this clone. V usage is TRBV19 and J usage is TRBJ2-5; no clear D gene. Germline V CDR1 and CDR2: LNHDA, SQIVND (reference sequence). The V end was cut by 5 bases, the J end by 7 bases, with 11 bases between. The CDR3 sequence is 12 residues long. CDR3 protein: CASSDPSGTQYF. The CDR3, as DNA: TGTGCCAGTAGTGATCCTTCGGGGACCCAGTACTTC.

The rearrangement uses TRBV19 and TRBJ2-7; D remains ambiguous. The CDR3 consists of 15 residues. With 7 bases removed from V and 0 bases from J, the gap between germline ends came to 16 bases. Germline assignment: CDR1 LNHDA and CDR2 SQIVND (reference sequence). In DNA form, the CDR3 reads TGTGCCAGTACCCTTGGCGCAGGCCTCTCCTACGAGCAGTACTTC. Protein: CASTLGAGLSYEQYF.

The J gene is TRBJ2-5, the V gene TRBV5-1, with no clear D. Trimming took off 3 bases at V and 2 bases at J, with 5 bases between the two ends. The CDR3 is 12 amino acids. CDR1 SGHRS and CDR2 YFSETQ come from the germline V gene. The CDR3 nucleotides read TGCGCCAGCAGCTCCCAGCAAGAGACCCAGTACTTC. Translating gives CASSSQQETQYF.